A few counts support the clone carrying this TCR beta chain. Its antigen remains unidentified. This sample is part of a study of cytomegalovirus exposure and HLA in healthy donors. V was trimmed by 5 bases and J by 5 bases, leaving 9 bases between them. Per germline, CDR1 SGHVS and CDR2 FNYEAQ. The CDR3 is 12 residues long. Study conclusions and caveats: While the bulk of TCR sequences proved rare, some public TCRs turned up in many donors. A missense DCLRE1C variant was associated with V- and J-gene trimming of TCR beta chains in a later analysis, and an independent cohort replicated the association. Presence/absence comparisons presumed near-even sequencing depth among donors.

PCR employed 60 Vbeta and 13 Jbeta primers. Some clones are missing from TCRdb's copy, which holds only in-frame ones; the method was immunoSEQ multiplex PCR. This sample has 100,000 to 150,000 clones, with around four fifths found just once. This sequence was found in a woman aged 40 to 55 in good health and CMV-seropositive. V gene TRBV7-6 combines with J gene TRBJ2-5; D is ambiguous. Source material: PBMCs. CDR3 nucleotide sequence: TGTGCCAGCAGCCCTAAGAAGGAGACCCAGTACTTC. It is translated as CASSPKKETQYF.